The sequence of this T cell receptor beta chain was determined in a study of blood T cell repertoires in COVID-19. Overall study: Italy, Spain and the United States were the sources of the convalescent and acute COVID-19 samples. Sources were T cells, B-cell-depleted T cells, or PBMCs; the material itself was cDNA or gDNA.

How the authors handled the data: Estimated nucleated cell counts came from reference gene primer amplification. Assay used: immunoSEQ multiplex PCR; TCRdb lists only in-frame clones, some missing. Clone size and V and J calls were adopted from that table, with D and trimming inferred from the DNA. The table includes approximately 210,000 clones, 85% detected once. Seattle patients were enrolled during active infection and followed longitudinally. This TCR was sampled from a man between 60 and 70 years old with COVID-19, enrolled during active disease. What was sequenced was peripheral blood.

This CDR3 reads CASRELANEQFF. The CDR3 nucleotides read TGCGCCAGCAGGGAACTAGCCAATGAGCAGTTCTTC. The chain has TRBV5-1 and TRBJ2-1; D possibly corresponds to TRBD2 (6 bases). Trimming pared 5 bases from V and 6 bases from J, leaving 9 bases between. CDR3 size: 12 residues. From germline, CDR1 is SGHRS and CDR2 YFSETQ. Full variable domain (remainder filled in from reference TRBV5-1 and TRBJ2-1): KAGVTQTPRYLIKTRGQQVTLSCSPISGHRSVSWYQQTPGQGLQFLFEYFSETQRNKGNFPGRFSGRQFSNSRSEMNVSTLELGDSALYLCASRELANEQFFGPGTRLTVL.